This T cell receptor beta chain was sequenced during a study of shared clonotypes between healthy human individuals. For genomic DNA, unsorted samples relied on approximately 100 million PBMCs. Sequenced by immunoSEQ multiplex PCR; TCRdb stores in-frame clones only, minus some. The sample has about half a million clones; 60% to 80% are singletons. Germline values: CDR1 SNHLY, CDR2 FYNNEI. The CDR3 is 14 residues long. Trimming took 4 bases from V and 9 from J, leaving 16 bases between them. General study points: Among donors, clonotype sharing was expected to be affected by sequencing depth. The diversity represented, both genetic and in exposure history, was limited by few donors.

Concerning this clone: Its antigen is unknown.

The TCR was taken from a woman between 40 and 55 years old in good health. Some clones in this sample may be carry-over from other donors' samples. Sequences were obtained from PBMCs. The V gene is TRBV2, the J gene TRBJ2-1, with D uncertain. The CDR3 loop is CASSVGNGPGEQFF. In nucleotides, the CDR3 is TGTGCCAGCAGTGTAGGGAATGGGCCGGGTGAGCAGTTCTTC.